This T cell receptor (beta chain) was identified during a study of T cell responses to AZD1222 COVID-19 vaccine. Study-wide results and caveats: Receipt of two AZD1222 doses was followed by a rise in Spike-specific TCR breadth and depth. Regions 160-218 and 743-854 held dominance among vaccine-associated CD4 TCRs, which spanned spike. Among the donors, most were white British and more were female, and clonal diversity was possibly underestimated.

Concerning this clone itself: Antigen specificity is unknown.

Assay used: immunoSEQ multiplex PCR; TCRdb lists only in-frame clones, some missing. The table has roughly 150,000 clones, about 91% seen once; the top ten hold 2.2%. Germline assignment: CDR1 KGHSH and CDR2 LQKENI. V lost 0 bases to trimming and J lost 5 bases, with 17 bases between them. The CDR3 loop spans 17 amino acids. This TCR was sampled from an adult in good health. V and J are TRBV18 and TRBJ2-1; D possibly corresponds to TRBD1 (5 bases). Sequenced material: peripheral blood, taken on day 0 of AZD1222 vaccination. The CDR3 region has the DNA TGTGCCAGCTCACCACCGGGGCTATTAGAAGCCCACAATGAGCAGTTCTTC. This codes for CASSPPGLLEAHNEQFF.